This entry concerns a single T cell receptor beta chain. Its antigen is not identified. This entry belongs to a study of response to subunit inactivated influenza vaccine. Study-wide points: That few new T cells are recruited by each seasonal influenza vaccination was the authors' suggestion.

The ends were cut back, 8 bases at V and 3 bases at J, with 8 bases in the middle. The CDR3 runs to 12 residues. MiXCR, run by TCRdb on the RT-PCR reads, gives a single entry per CDR3 protein. The sample holds 490,000 or so distinct CDR3 sequences; 7.6% are singletons and the top ten take over 10%. The receptor's source is a man aged 50 to 75 who received an inactivated influenza vaccine. This chain joins TRBV12-3 or TRBV12-4 and TRBJ2-1; D is undetermined. Sample: PBMCs from blood, taken around 25 months after vaccination. The CDR3 protein is CASVGDYNEQFF. DNA of the CDR3: TGTGCCAGCGTTGGGGACTACAATGAGCAGTTCTTC.